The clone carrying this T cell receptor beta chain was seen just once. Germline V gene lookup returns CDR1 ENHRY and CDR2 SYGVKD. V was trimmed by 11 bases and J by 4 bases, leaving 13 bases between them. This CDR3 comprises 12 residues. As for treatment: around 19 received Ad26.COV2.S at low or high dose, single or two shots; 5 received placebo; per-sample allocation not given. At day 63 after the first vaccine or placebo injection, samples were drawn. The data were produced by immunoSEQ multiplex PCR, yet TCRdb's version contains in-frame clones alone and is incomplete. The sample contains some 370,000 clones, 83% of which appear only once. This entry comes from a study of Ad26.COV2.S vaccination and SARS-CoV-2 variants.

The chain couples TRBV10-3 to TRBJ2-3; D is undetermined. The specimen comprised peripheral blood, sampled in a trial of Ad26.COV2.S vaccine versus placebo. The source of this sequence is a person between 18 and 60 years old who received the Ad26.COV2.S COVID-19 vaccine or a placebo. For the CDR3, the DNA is TGTGCCTCTCGGACGGCCTCAGATACGCAGTATTTT. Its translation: CASRTASDTQYF.